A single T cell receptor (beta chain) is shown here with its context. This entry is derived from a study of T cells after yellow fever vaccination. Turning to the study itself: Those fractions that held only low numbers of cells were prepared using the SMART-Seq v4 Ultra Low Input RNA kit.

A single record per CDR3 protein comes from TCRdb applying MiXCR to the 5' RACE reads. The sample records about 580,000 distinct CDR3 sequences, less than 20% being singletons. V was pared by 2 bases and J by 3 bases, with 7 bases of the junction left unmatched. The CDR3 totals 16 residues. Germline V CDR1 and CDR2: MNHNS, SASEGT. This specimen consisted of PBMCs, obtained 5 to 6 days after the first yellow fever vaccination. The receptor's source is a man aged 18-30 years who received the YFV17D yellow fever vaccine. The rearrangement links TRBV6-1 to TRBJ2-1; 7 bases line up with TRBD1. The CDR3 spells CASSEQPGQIYNEQFF. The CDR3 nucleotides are TGTGCCAGCAGTGAACAACCGGGACAGATCTACAATGAGCAGTTCTTC.